One TCR beta chain is described in this entry. This sample is part of a study of identical twins. Germline V gives CDR1 SGHTA, CDR2 FQGNSA. The CDR3 extends over 17 amino acids. The V gene end was trimmed by 5 bases and the J gene end by 9 bases; junction bases not matched to a gene: 18. Each CDR3 protein is one row after TCRdb ran MiXCR on the 5' RACE reads. The table shows under 800,000 distinct CDR3 sequences, with 21% occurring only once. These data also formed part of another study, on T cells expressing NK-cell markers. This second study notes: Dominant NKG2C+ clonotype frequencies of roughly 1.0-7.0% of CD8+ T cells were measured in over 5 donors.

Material: PBMCs. The TCR was taken from a woman between 18 and 29 years old in good health. The V call is TRBV7-2, the J call TRBJ2-3; 9 bases agree with TRBD2. DNA of the CDR3: TGTGCCAGCAGCGCACCTCTAAGGCGGGGGGGCCTATGGACGCAGTATTTT. It specifies CASSAPLRRGGLWTQYF. Full variable domain (rest looked up from reference TRBV7-2 and TRBJ2-3): GAGVSQSPSNKVTEKGKDVELRCDPISGHTALYWYRQSLGQGLEFLIYFQGNSAPDKSGLPSDRFSAERTGGSVSTLTIQRTQQEDSAVYLCASSAPLRRGGLWTQYFGPGTRLTVL.